The 32 T cell receptor beta chains presented below share a single source sample, sequenced in a study of blood T cell repertoires in COVID-19. TCRdb's copy holds only in-frame clones and misses some; the assay was immunoSEQ multiplex PCR. The repertoire holds 130,000 to 150,000 clones, with 84% as singletons. The sequencing input was peripheral blood. These receptors were obtained from a human donor in a cohort sampled during active COVID-19.

This clone was observed a few times. V gene TRBV7-8 combines with J gene TRBJ2-7; TRBD1 aligns across 7 bases. The CDR3 runs 15 residues. V was clipped by 1 base and J by 2 bases; unmatched bases: 5. Germline loops: CDR1 SGHVS, CDR2 FQNEAQ. CDR3 bases: TGTGCCAGCAGCTTAGGAGACAGGGTAGCCTACGAGCAGTACTTC. This encodes CASSLGDRVAYEQYF.

This chain uses TRBV7-2 with TRBJ1-1, with 8 bases fitting TRBD1. With V trimmed by 7 bases and J by 0 bases, 13 bases remained unmatched. Germline V gene sequence: CDR1 SGHTA, CDR2 FQGNSA. This CDR3 has 17 residues. CDR3 DNA sequence: TGTGCCAGCACCCCCCCCGGGACAGGCACAATGAACACTGAAGCTTTCTTT. Residues: CASTPPGTGTMNTEAFF.

This clone was seen only once. V usage is TRBV7-2 and J usage is TRBJ2-7, with 9 bases that match TRBD1. The CDR3 contains 13 residues. The J segment lost 9 bases and the V segment lost 4 bases, leaving 7 bases of the junction unmatched. The V gene's germline CDR1 is SGHTA and CDR2 FQGNSA. CDR3 region: CASSSDRGDAQYF. CDR3 nucleotides: TGTGCCAGCAGCTCGGACAGGGGTGACGCGCAGTACTTC.

The genes are TRBV19 and TRBJ2-1; 14 nucleotides align to TRBD2. Germline lookup yields CDR1 LNHDA and CDR2 SQIVND (reference sequence). After removal of 4 bases from V and 5 bases from J, the junction contained 1 base not matched to a gene. The CDR3 is made up of 15 amino acids. For the CDR3, the DNA is TGTGCCAGTAGTACGGGACTAGCGGGGGACAATGAGCAGTTCTTC. Encoded protein: CASSTGLAGDNEQFF.

This sequence joins TRBV27 and TRBJ2-7; 9 bases map to TRBD1. CDR1 is MNHEY and CDR2 is SMNVEV in the germline V gene (reference sequence). The CDR3 covers 14 residues. The V gene end was trimmed by 4 bases and the J gene end by 3 bases; junction bases not matched to a gene: 4. The CDR3 sequence is CASSWETGGYEQYF. In DNA, the CDR3 is TGTGCCAGCAGTTGGGAGACAGGGGGCTACGAGCAGTACTTC.

J is TRBJ2-3 and V is TRBV13; 11 bases match TRBD1. The CDR3 is made up of 12 amino acids. Germline CDR1 is PRHDT and CDR2 is FYEKMQ (reference sequence). The V segment lost 5 bases and the J segment 13 bases; nucleotides outside the gene matches: 5. This CDR3 reads CASSTGQGDEYF. The CDR3 DNA is TGTGCCAGCAGCACGGGACAGGGGGATGAGTATTTT.

The rearrangement links TRBV2 to TRBJ1-1; D uncertain. Germline V gene lookup returns CDR1 SNHLY and CDR2 FYNNEI. This CDR3 spans 12 amino acids. V was pared by 3 bases and J by 4 bases, with 6 bases between. The CDR3 here is CASSEYSTEAFF. The CDR3 DNA sequence: TGTGCCAGCAGTGAGTATAGCACTGAAGCTTTCTTT.

The chain employs TRBV5-5 and TRBJ2-2; 8 nucleotides agree with TRBD1. The CDR3 totals 16 residues. The J segment lost 5 bases and the V segment lost 0 bases, leaving 6 bases of the junction unmatched. In germline, CDR1 is SGHKS, CDR2 YYEKEE (reference sequence). As DNA, the CDR3 is TGTGCCAGCAGCTTGGCCCCAGGGGGCGCGACCGGGGAGCTGTTTTTT. This translates into CASSLAPGGATGELFF.

The rearrangement uses TRBV11-3 and TRBJ1-1; tentative D call: TRBD1 (5 bases). The CDR3 is 13 residues long. CDR1 is SGHNT and CDR2 is YENEEA in the germline V gene. Between the trimmed V and J ends, which lost 4 bases and 5 bases, there was a span of 11 bases. CDR3 loop: CASSSSRGTEAFF. The CDR3 DNA reads TGTGCCAGCAGCTCGTCTCGGGGGACTGAAGCTTTCTTT.

The genes are TRBV4-2 and TRBJ1-6; 9 bases match TRBD1. The CDR3 contains 14 residues. Germline V gene lookup returns CDR1 LGHNA and CDR2 YNFKEQ. V dropped 3 bases and J dropped 9; count of bases not matched to a gene: 3. The CDR3, as DNA: TGTGCCAGCAGCCACCAGGGACAGGGTTCACCCCTCCACTTT. Its translation: CASSHQGQGSPLHF.

This clone was seen only once. This chain uses TRBV6-5 with TRBJ1-2; 9 bases agree with TRBD1. Germline assignment: CDR1 MNHEY and CDR2 SVGAGI. The CDR3 length is 12 residues. The V segment lost 10 bases and the J segment 6 bases; nucleotides outside the gene matches: 6. The CDR3 DNA sequence: TGTGCCATTACAGGGGGCGTAGATGGCTACACCTTC. It encodes CAITGGVDGYTF.

The chain combines TRBV12-3 or TRBV12-4 with TRBJ1-2; 9 bases fit TRBD1. J was trimmed by 8 bases and V by 6 bases; bases with no gene match: 7. This CDR3 is 13 amino acids long. CDR3 nucleotides: TGTGCCAGCAGAAAGGGACAGGGAGGCGGCTACACCTTC. It codes for CASRKGQGGGYTF.

In its sample, this clone was seen a few times. This sequence joins TRBV28 and TRBJ1-1; 9 bases align to TRBD1. V lost 5 bases and J lost 1; bases outside the gene matches: 8. Germline V CDR1 and CDR2: MDHEN, SYDVKM. The length of the CDR3 is 16 residues. This chain's CDR3 is CASSPQGAFWNTEAFF. As DNA, the CDR3 is TGTGCCAGCAGTCCACAGGGGGCCTTTTGGAACACTGAAGCTTTCTTT.

The rearrangement links TRBV2 to TRBJ2-2; 11 nucleotides agree with TRBD2. This CDR3 is 15 amino acids long. Germline V lookup: CDR1 SNHLY, CDR2 FYNNEI. V was clipped by 5 bases and J by 5 bases; unmatched bases: 4. As DNA, the CDR3 is TGTGCCAGCAGTTCCCTAGCGGGGGGAACCGGGGAGCTGTTTTTT. Translating gives CASSSLAGGTGELFF.

This sequence joins TRBV2 and TRBJ1-6, with 7 positions matching TRBD1. V trimming: 5 bases; J trimming: 17 bases; junction bases outside the gene matches: 15. The CDR3 runs to 14 residues. From germline, CDR1 is SNHLY and CDR2 FYNNEI. The CDR3 DNA is TGTGCCAGCAGTTATGGGACAGTCCAAGGTCCAATCCACTTT. Protein: CASSYGTVQGPIHF.

This chain uses TRBV10-3 with TRBJ1-2; no clear D. Germline-derived CDR1 and CDR2 are ENHRY and SYGVKD. V lost 3 bases, J lost 7 bases, and 9 bases lay in between. The CDR3 totals 12 residues. CDR3 in amino acids: CAISDPEGGYTF. The CDR3 nucleotides read TGTGCCATCAGTGATCCGGAGGGTGGCTACACCTTC.

A single count supports this clone. The chain uses TRBV7-8 and TRBJ1-2, with a possible D match to TRBD1 (5 bases). This CDR3 contains 15 residues. CDR1 is SGHVS, CDR2 FQNEAQ, per germline. Trimming took 3 bases from V and 4 from J, leaving 15 bases between them. The CDR3 loop is CASSFGGTDFYGYTF. CDR3 DNA: TGTGCCAGCAGCTTCGGAGGGACGGACTTCTATGGCTACACCTTC.

The rearrangement uses TRBV3-1 (or the pseudogene TRBV3-2) and TRBJ1-2; D is unresolved. The CDR3 is 14 residues long. Germline CDR1 is LGHDT and CDR2 is YNNKEL (reference sequence). V was shortened by 1 base and J by 4 bases, with 10 bases between the two germline ends. CDR3 in amino acids: CASSQGGFGYGYTF. CDR3 nucleotides: TGTGCCAGCAGCCAAGGAGGGTTCGGCTATGGCTACACCTTC.

V and J are TRBV24-1 and TRBJ2-3; possibly TRBD2 for D (5 bases). The CDR3 is 16 amino acids. Germline assignment: CDR1 KGHDR and CDR2 SFDVKD. Trimming left V 4 bases short and J 0 bases short, with 13 bases between. Written as DNA, the CDR3 is TGTGCCACCAGTGACCCAACTAGTTTTAGCACAGATACGCAGTATTTT. Encoded protein: CATSDPTSFSTDTQYF.

The chain carries TRBV11-2 and TRBJ1-1; D not certain. The germline gives CDR1 SGHAT, CDR2 FQNNGV. The CDR3 runs to 15 residues. Trimming stripped 5 bases from V and 4 bases from J, with 17 bases between. Here the CDR3 DNA reads TGTGCCAGCAGCCATCGACACCCTGTCCCCACTGAAGCTTTCTTT. Its protein is CASSHRHPVPTEAFF.

This clone was seen once. V gene TRBV28 combines with J gene TRBJ1-2; 7 bases match TRBD1. With V trimmed by 3 bases and J by 7 bases, 14 bases remained unmatched. There are 16 residues in the CDR3. CDR1 is MDHEN, CDR2 SYDVKM, per germline. The CDR3 loop reads CASSLAQGNRFGGYTF. For the CDR3, the DNA is TGTGCCAGCAGTTTGGCACAGGGGAATCGATTCGGTGGCTACACCTTC.

The chain carries TRBV19 and TRBJ1-3, with D hard to call. This CDR3 comprises 14 residues. Per germline, CDR1 LNHDA and CDR2 SQIVND (reference sequence). Trimming pared 7 bases from V and 0 bases from J, leaving 10 bases between. The CDR3: CASKDTYSGNTIYF. The DNA for the CDR3 is TGTGCCAGTAAAGACACTTACTCTGGAAACACCATATATTTT.

The chain is built from TRBV6-5 and TRBJ2-7; TRBD2 is a possible D gene (6 bases). CDR3 length: 12 residues. With 6 bases removed from V and 9 bases from J, the gap between germline ends came to 15 bases. CDR1 and CDR2 (germline): MNHEY, SVGAGI. CDR3 sequence (DNA): TGTGCCAGCAGGGCCCCGGGGGACTCGCAGTACTTC. Encoded protein: CASRAPGDSQYF.

The chain employs TRBV19 and TRBJ1-6; 7 bases match TRBD1. J lost 8 bases, V lost 3 bases, and 10 bases had no gene match. Germline V CDR1 and CDR2: LNHDA, SQIVND (reference sequence). The CDR3 is 16 residues long. For the CDR3, the DNA is TGTGCCAGTAGTATTTCCGGTCAGGGGGTGCATTCACCCCTCCACTTT. This translates into CASSISGQGVHSPLHF.

The chain is built from TRBV7-2 and TRBJ1-6, with 10 bases matching TRBD1. Germline V gives CDR1 SGHTA, CDR2 FQGNSA. V shed 5 bases and J 10 bases; nucleotides not matched to a gene: 8. The length of the CDR3 is 15 residues. The CDR3 nucleotides are TGTGCCAGCAGCCCCCAGACAGGGGGCCGATCACCCCTCCACTTT. It encodes CASSPQTGGRSPLHF.

This clone has just one count. This chain connects TRBV19 to TRBJ2-1, with 9 positions matching TRBD2. There are 16 residues in the CDR3. Germline assignment: CDR1 LNHDA and CDR2 SQIVND (reference sequence). The V segment lost 1 base and the J segment 7 bases; nucleotides outside the gene matches: 8. CDR3 coding DNA: TGTGCCAGTAGTATAGCAAAGCGGGGGGCTAGAAATGAGCAGTTCTTC. Translating gives CASSIAKRGARNEQFF.

This chain links TRBV5-5 with TRBJ2-5; unclear D gene. CDR3 length: 14 amino acids. The germline V and J ends were trimmed by 0 bases and 5 bases, with 11 bases remaining between them. In germline, CDR1 is SGHKS, CDR2 YYEKEE (reference sequence). CDR3 amino acids: CASSLGDTRETQYF. DNA of the CDR3: TGTGCCAGCAGCTTGGGAGACACTCGGGAGACCCAGTACTTC.

The gene calls are TRBV5-4 and TRBJ1-2, with 12 bases matching TRBD1. In germline, CDR1 is SGHNT, CDR2 YYREEE (reference sequence). The CDR3 consists of 16 residues. Trimming took 2 bases from V and 6 from J; bases not matched to a gene: 8. CDR3 DNA: TGTGCCAGCAGCTTAGGCCGGGACAGGGGGCCAGATGGCTACACCTTC. Amino acid sequence: CASSLGRDRGPDGYTF.

The chain links TRBV5-1 to TRBJ2-3, with 8 bases matching TRBD1. CDR1 SGHRS and CDR2 YFSETQ come from the germline V gene. The CDR3 is made up of 16 amino acids. With V trimmed by 4 bases and J by 1 base, 8 bases remained unmatched. Written as DNA, the CDR3 is TGCGCCAGCAGCGTCCAGGGGGCGCGTGGCACAGATACGCAGTATTTT. Its protein product is CASSVQGARGTDTQYF.

The genes are TRBV27 and TRBJ1-5; a possible D gene is TRBD1 (5 bases). With 3 bases removed from V and 6 bases from J, the gap between germline ends came to 9 bases. This CDR3 contains 13 residues. The germline V gene encodes CDR1 MNHEY and CDR2 SMNVEV (reference sequence). The CDR3 DNA sequence: TGTGCCAGCAGTTTGGCAGGGCCTCAGCCCCAGCATTTT. This encodes CASSLAGPQPQHF.

J is TRBJ1-4 and V is TRBV2, with TRBD1 as a possible D gene (5 bases). This CDR3 contains 15 residues. V lost 6 bases and J lost 3, with 14 bases in between. Germline CDR1 is SNHLY and CDR2 is FYNNEI. The CDR3 region has the DNA TGTGCCAGCAGCCCTTCCAGGGCTTCTAATGAAAAACTGTTTTTT. Its protein is CASSPSRASNEKLFF.

This chain uses TRBV7-2 with TRBJ1-4, with 10 bases that match TRBD1. The J segment lost 8 bases and the V segment lost 1 base, leaving 7 bases of the junction unmatched. Germline CDR1 SGHTA, CDR2 FQGNSA. This CDR3 comprises 16 residues. CDR3 DNA: TGTGCCAGCAGCTTAGGAGACAGGGGGCGCCGGGAAAAACTGTTTTTT. It specifies CASSLGDRGRREKLFF. Combining the CDR3 with reference TRBV7-2 and TRBJ1-4 gives the whole variable domain GAGVSQSPSNKVTEKGKDVELRCDPISGHTALYWYRQSLGQGLEFLIYFQGNSAPDKSGLPSDRFSAERTGGSVSTLTIQRTQQEDSAVYLCASSLGDRGRREKLFFGSGTQLSVL.